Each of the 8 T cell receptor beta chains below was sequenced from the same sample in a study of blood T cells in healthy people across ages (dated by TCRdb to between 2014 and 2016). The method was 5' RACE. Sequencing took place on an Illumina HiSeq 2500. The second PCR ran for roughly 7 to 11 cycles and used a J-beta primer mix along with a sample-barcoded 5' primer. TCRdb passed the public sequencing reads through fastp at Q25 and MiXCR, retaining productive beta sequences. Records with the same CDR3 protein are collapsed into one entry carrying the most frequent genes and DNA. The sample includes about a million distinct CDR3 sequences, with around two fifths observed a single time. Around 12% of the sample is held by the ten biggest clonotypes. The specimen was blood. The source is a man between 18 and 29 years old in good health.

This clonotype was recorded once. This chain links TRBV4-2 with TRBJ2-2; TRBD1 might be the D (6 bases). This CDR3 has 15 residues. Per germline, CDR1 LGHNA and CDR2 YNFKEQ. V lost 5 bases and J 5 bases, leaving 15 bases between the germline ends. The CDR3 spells CASSMFTGRTGELFF. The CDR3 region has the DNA TGTGCCAGCAGCATGTTTACAGGGAGAACCGGGGAGCTGTTTTTT.

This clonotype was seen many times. CDR3 sequence: CASSFVRESADTQYF. CDR3 in DNA: TGTGCCAGCAGCTTCGTAAGGGAGAGCGCAGATACGCAGTATTTT. The chain has TRBV7-9 and TRBJ2-3, with a weak D call TRBD2 (5 bases). The germline V gene encodes CDR1 SEHNR and CDR2 FQNEAQ (reference sequence). Trimming pared 3 bases from V and 4 bases from J, leaving 14 bases between. This CDR3 region has 15 residues.

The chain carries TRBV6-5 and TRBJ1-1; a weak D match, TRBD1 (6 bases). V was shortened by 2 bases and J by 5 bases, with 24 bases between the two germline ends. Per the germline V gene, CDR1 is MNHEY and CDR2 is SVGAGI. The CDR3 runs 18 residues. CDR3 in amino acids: CASSYDGGVALVLTEAFF. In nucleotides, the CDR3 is TGTGCCAGCAGTTACGATGGGGGCGTCGCGTTAGTTTTGACTGAAGCTTTCTTT.

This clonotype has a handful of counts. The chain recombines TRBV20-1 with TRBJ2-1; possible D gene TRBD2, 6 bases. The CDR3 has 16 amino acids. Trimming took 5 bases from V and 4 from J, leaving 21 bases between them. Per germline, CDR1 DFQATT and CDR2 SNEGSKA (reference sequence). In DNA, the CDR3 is TGCAGTGCTCAACATCGGGCGGGGCCCAGTTACAATGAGCAGTTCTTC. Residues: CSAQHRAGPSYNEQFF.

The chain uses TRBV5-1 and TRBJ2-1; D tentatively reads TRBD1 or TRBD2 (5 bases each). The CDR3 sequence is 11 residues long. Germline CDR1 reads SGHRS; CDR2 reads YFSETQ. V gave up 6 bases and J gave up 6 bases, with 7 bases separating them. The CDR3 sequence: CASTGPNEQFF. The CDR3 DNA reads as TGCGCCAGCACGGGACCCAATGAGCAGTTCTTC.

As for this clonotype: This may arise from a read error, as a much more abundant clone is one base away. Here the CDR3 reads CASSISGGSTDTQYF. In DNA form, the CDR3 reads TGTGCCAGCAGCATAAGCGGGGGTAGCACAGATACGCAGTATTTT. The J gene is TRBJ2-3, the V gene TRBV7-2, with 8 bases identical to TRBD2. The CDR3 spans 15 residues. The junction had 4 bases not matched to a gene; V was cut back by 5 bases and J by 0 bases. Germline CDR1 reads SGHTA; CDR2 reads FQGNSA.

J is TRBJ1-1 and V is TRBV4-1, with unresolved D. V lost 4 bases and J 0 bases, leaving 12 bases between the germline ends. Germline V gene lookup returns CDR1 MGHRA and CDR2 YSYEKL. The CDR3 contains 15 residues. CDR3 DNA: TGCGCCAGCAGCCTATATCGGGATTTGAACACTGAAGCTTTCTTT. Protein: CASSLYRDLNTEAFF.

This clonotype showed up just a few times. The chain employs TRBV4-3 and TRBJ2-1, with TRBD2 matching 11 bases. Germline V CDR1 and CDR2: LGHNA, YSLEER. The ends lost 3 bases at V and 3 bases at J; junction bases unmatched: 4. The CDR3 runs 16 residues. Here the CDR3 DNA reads TGCGCCAGCAGCCACCCACTAGCGGGGGACTACAATGAGCAGTTCTTC. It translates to CASSHPLAGDYNEQFF.